The 29 T cell receptor beta chains presented below share a single source sample, sequenced in a study of control samples from healthy donors and cancer patients. Sequencing used immunoSEQ multiplex PCR; TCRdb keeps in-frame clones, though not all of them. Of 110,000 to 150,000 clones listed, around 90% were seen once; the top ten hold over 6%. The material sequenced was blood. The receptors here all came from a man aged 18 to 35 in good health.

This sequence joins TRBV30 and TRBJ2-5; unclear D gene. CDR3 length: 13 residues. The germline V gene has CDR1 GTSNPN and CDR2 SVGIG (reference sequence). Trimming cost V 4 bases and J 4 bases, with 13 bases left between them. This CDR3 reads CAWNRGAIETQYF. Here the CDR3 DNA reads TGTGCCTGGAATCGAGGAGCGATAGAGACCCAGTACTTC.

The CDR3 nucleotides read TGTGCCAGCAGCCAAGTACTCACAGGGGGCTCTAACTATGGCTACACCTTC. It translates to CASSQVLTGGSNYGYTF. The chain links TRBV3-1 (or the pseudogene TRBV3-2) to TRBJ1-2; 9 bases are a match to TRBD1. The CDR3 spans 17 residues. Germline loops: CDR1 LGHDT, CDR2 YNNKEL (reference sequence). With V trimmed by 1 base and J by 0 bases, 6 bases remained unmatched.

The CDR3 DNA reads as TGTGCCAGCAGATTACTAGGCTCCTACGAGCAGTACTTC. Its translation is CASRLLGSYEQYF. The gene calls are TRBV2 and TRBJ2-7; tentatively, D is TRBD2 (5 bases). Germline CDR1 reads SNHLY; CDR2 reads FYNNEI. The length of the CDR3 is 13 residues. Trimming cost V 6 bases and J 0 bases, with 9 bases left between them.

The V gene is TRBV20-1, the J gene TRBJ1-6; a weak D match, TRBD1 (5 bases). This CDR3 is built from 15 residues. V lost 3 bases and J lost 2, with 11 bases in between. The germline gives CDR1 DFQATT, CDR2 SNEGSKA (reference sequence). As DNA, the CDR3 is TGCAGTGCTAGTCGGGGCCAGACCTATAATTCACCCCTCCACTTT. This gives the protein CSASRGQTYNSPLHF.

The V gene is TRBV19, the J gene TRBJ2-1; D not resolved. The CDR3 contains 17 residues. CDR1 LNHDA and CDR2 SQIVND come from the germline V gene (reference sequence). V was pared by 0 bases and J by 0 bases, with 12 bases between. The DNA for the CDR3 is TGTGCCAGTAGTATAGATGAGACACTAAGCTCCTACAATGAGCAGTTCTTC. Amino acids: CASSIDETLSSYNEQFF.

This chain joins TRBV24-1 and TRBJ1-3; the D gene is possibly TRBD1 (5 bases). Looked up from germline, CDR1 is KGHDR and CDR2 is SFDVKD. V lost 4 bases and J lost 4, with 16 bases in between. CDR3 length: 16 amino acids. Here the CDR3 reads CATSEDGGLSGNTIYF. CDR3 nucleotide sequence: TGTGCCACCAGTGAAGATGGGGGTCTGTCCGGAAACACCATATATTTT.

The chain is built from TRBV5-1 and TRBJ1-2; 12 bases are a match to TRBD1. Germline assignment: CDR1 SGHRS and CDR2 YFSETQ. The junction had 4 bases not matched to a gene; V was cut back by 0 bases and J by 7 bases. This CDR3 comprises 15 residues. CDR3 in amino acids: CASSLEGTGGFGYTF. CDR3 DNA sequence: TGCGCCAGCAGCTTGGAAGGGACAGGGGGCTTTGGCTACACCTTC.

This chain joins TRBV4-1 and TRBJ2-1; 9 bases map to TRBD2. Looked up from germline, CDR1 is MGHRA and CDR2 is YSYEKL. The CDR3 runs to 16 residues. Trimming removed 1 base from V and 9 bases from J; junction bases left unmatched: 10. DNA of the CDR3: TGCGCCAGCAGCCAAGTCGAGCGGGGGGCCGAAGGTGAGCAGTTCTTC. The encoded protein is CASSQVERGAEGEQFF.

CDR3 nucleotides: TGTGCCAGCAGCTGGGGGGGAGGGATGAACACTGAAGCTTTCTTT. This codes for CASSWGGGMNTEAFF. The gene calls are TRBV7-9 and TRBJ1-1; weak D call: TRBD1 (5 bases). V lost 4 bases to trimming and J lost 0 bases, with 12 bases between them. The CDR3 spans 15 residues. Germline V gene sequence: CDR1 SEHNR, CDR2 FQNEAQ (reference sequence).

V is TRBV6-2 or TRBV6-3 and J is TRBJ2-3; 8 bases are shared with TRBD1. Germline V gene sequence: CDR1 MNHEY, CDR2 SVGEGT. V gave up 0 bases and J gave up 2 bases; unmatched junction bases: 10. This CDR3 has 18 residues. The CDR3 bases are TGTGCCAGCAGTTACTCGATCCGTTTGGACAGGGTCACAGATACGCAGTATTTT. Its translation is CASSYSIRLDRVTDTQYF.

The V gene is TRBV5-4, the J gene TRBJ1-4; maybe TRBD1 (5 bases). The CDR3 has 15 amino acids. Germline V CDR1 and CDR2: SGHNT, YYREEE (reference sequence). V lost 4 bases, J lost 3 bases, and 13 bases lay in between. The CDR3 region has the DNA TGTGCCAGCAGCACGGGGGGGACTTCTAATGAAAAACTGTTTTTT. As protein: CASSTGGTSNEKLFF.

This chain uses TRBV19 with TRBJ1-4, with 8 bases that match TRBD1. CDR3 size: 14 residues. Germline V gene data show CDR1 as LNHDA and CDR2 as SQIVND (reference sequence). The ends lost 5 bases at V and 7 bases at J; junction bases unmatched: 6. The CDR3 bases are TGTGCCAGTAGTTCCGACAGGGGAGGTGAAAAACTGTTTTTT. This translates into CASSSDRGGEKLFF. The complete variable domain, with remaining parts taken from reference TRBV19 and TRBJ1-4, reads DGGITQSPKYLFRKEGQNVTLSCEQNLNHDAMYWYRQDPGQGLRLIYYSQIVNDFQKGDIAEGYSVSREKKESFPLTVTSAQKNPTAFYLCASSSDRGGEKLFFGSGTQLSVL.

This clone is a singleton in its sample. The V gene is TRBV29-1, the J gene TRBJ2-5, with D possibly being TRBD1 or TRBD2 (6 bases each). Germline V gene lookup returns CDR1 SQVTM and CDR2 ANQGSEA. The ends were cut back, 7 bases at V and 4 bases at J, with 16 bases in the middle. CDR3 size: 13 residues. CDR3 sequence reads: CSGRRGQGETQYF. DNA for the CDR3: TGCAGCGGACGACGGGGGCAAGGAGAGACCCAGTACTTC.

The rearrangement uses TRBV19 and TRBJ1-6; D is undetermined. The CDR3 spans 13 residues. In germline, CDR1 is LNHDA, CDR2 SQIVND (reference sequence). V was clipped by 9 bases and J by 2 bases, with 8 bases between them. CDR3 coding DNA: TGTGCCAGCCGGCAGACCTATAATTCACCCCTCCACTTT. This sequence encodes CASRQTYNSPLHF.

The CDR3 nucleotides read TGTGCCAGCAGTTCTACCGGGACTAGCGGGGGGATAAGGAGCTCCTACGAGCAGTACTTC. Protein sequence: CASSSTGTSGGIRSSYEQYF. V gene TRBV28 combines with J gene TRBJ2-7, with TRBD2 matching 15 bases. V lost 4 bases and J lost 0; bases outside the gene matches: 13. The CDR3 covers 20 residues. Germline-derived CDR1 and CDR2 are MDHEN and SYDVKM.

The gene calls are TRBV2 and TRBJ2-3; either TRBD1 or TRBD2 may supply D (5 bases each). Per germline, CDR1 SNHLY and CDR2 FYNNEI. The CDR3 runs 16 residues. Between the trimmed V and J ends, which lost 5 bases and 2 bases, there was a span of 17 bases. The CDR3 sequence: CASSYIPGPVTDTQYF. CDR3 nucleotide sequence: TGTGCCAGCAGTTACATACCGGGACCCGTCACAGATACGCAGTATTTT. Filled out from reference TRBV2 and TRBJ2-3, the complete variable domain reads EPEVTQTPSHQVTQMGQEVILRCVPISNHLYFYWYRQILGQKVEFLVSFYNNEISEKSEIFDDQFSVERPDGSNFTLKIRSTKLEDSAMYFCASSYIPGPVTDTQYFGPGTRLTVL.

The chain has TRBV28 and TRBJ1-5; D call uncertain. Germline assignment: CDR1 MDHEN and CDR2 SYDVKM. The V and J ends lost 3 bases and 3 bases respectively, with 12 bases between them. This CDR3 is 15 amino acids long. CDR3 DNA: TGTGCCAGCAGTTTGTGGACGGAATTCAATCAGCCCCAGCATTTT. Its protein product is CASSLWTEFNQPQHF.

The chain uses TRBV3-1 (or the pseudogene TRBV3-2) and TRBJ2-3; 8 positions match TRBD1. V was clipped by 4 bases and J by 0 bases; unmatched bases: 3. The CDR3 extends over 15 amino acids. Germline values: CDR1 LGHDT, CDR2 YNNKEL (reference sequence). In DNA, the CDR3 is TGTGCCAGCAGCCTACAGGGGGATAGCACAGATACGCAGTATTTT. Its translation: CASSLQGDSTDTQYF.

This chain joins TRBV2 and TRBJ1-1; 9 nucleotides align to TRBD1. The V gene end was trimmed by 6 bases and the J gene end by 5 bases; junction bases not matched to a gene: 7. The CDR3 length is 14 residues. The V gene's germline CDR1 is SNHLY and CDR2 FYNNEI. Written as DNA, the CDR3 is TGTGCCAGCAGGTTACAGGGGGCGCGGACTGAAGCTTTCTTT. Amino acids: CASRLQGARTEAFF.

The V call is TRBV2, the J call TRBJ2-1; D gene ambiguous. Per germline, CDR1 SNHLY and CDR2 FYNNEI. CDR3 length: 14 residues. Trimming shortened V by 3 bases and J by 1 base, and 7 bases separated the two germline ends. The CDR3 DNA sequence: TGTGCCAGCAGTGAGTACGGGTCCTACAATGAGCAGTTCTTC. Amino acid sequence: CASSEYGSYNEQFF.

The CDR3 coding sequence is TGCGCCAGCAGCTTGCGTGCCGGGACAGGGGTTGGCACTGAAGCTTTCTTT. Residues: CASSLRAGTGVGTEAFF. The chain employs TRBV5-1 and TRBJ1-1; TRBD1 matches at 10 bases. J gave up 4 bases and V 1 base, and 10 bases lay outside the gene matches. CDR3 size: 17 residues. Germline CDR1 is SGHRS and CDR2 is YFSETQ.

The V gene is TRBV4-2, the J gene TRBJ1-2, with a possible D match to TRBD1 (5 bases). The V gene's germline CDR1 is LGHNA and CDR2 YNFKEQ. The CDR3 loop spans 13 amino acids. V was clipped by 0 bases and J by 3 bases, with 5 bases between them. CDR3 residues: CASSQDRDYGYTF. In DNA form, the CDR3 reads TGTGCCAGCAGCCAAGACAGGGACTATGGCTACACCTTC.

This sequence joins TRBV2 and TRBJ1-2, with 8 nucleotides matching TRBD1. The germline V gene has CDR1 SNHLY and CDR2 FYNNEI. The V segment lost 4 bases and the J segment 8 bases; nucleotides outside the gene matches: 6. The CDR3 totals 13 residues. The CDR3 nucleotides read TGTGCCAGCAGTGCTGGGACAGGAGGAGGCTACACCTTC. Protein product: CASSAGTGGGYTF.

This CDR3 is CASSGTSGVVDTQYF. As DNA, the CDR3 is TGTGCCAGCAGCGGGACTAGCGGGGTGGTAGATACGCAGTATTTT. The chain recombines TRBV9 with TRBJ2-3, with TRBD2 matching over 12 bases. Germline CDR1 reads SGDLS; CDR2 reads YYNGEE. The CDR3 sequence is 15 residues long. Trimming cost V 3 bases and J 5 bases; bases outside gene matches: 4. The full variable domain, in which reference TRBV9 and TRBJ2-3 provide the parts outside the CDR3, is DSGVTQTPKHLITATGQRVTLRCSPRSGDLSVYWYQQSLDQGLQFLIQYYNGEERAKGNILERFSAQQFPDLHSELNLSSLELGDSALYFCASSGTSGVVDTQYFGPGTRLTVL.

The V call is TRBV7-9, the J call TRBJ2-2; no definite D call. The CDR3 runs to 14 residues. Deletions cut 3 bases from V and 1 base from J, with 6 bases between. In germline, CDR1 is SEHNR, CDR2 FQNEAQ (reference sequence). CDR3 nucleotides: TGTGCCAGCAGCTTTCAGAGGAACACCGGGGAGCTGTTTTTT. Translated: CASSFQRNTGELFF.

The J gene is TRBJ1-2, the V gene TRBV7-9, with TRBD1 as a possible D gene (5 bases). This CDR3 is built from 12 residues. Trimming took 2 bases from V and 7 from J, leaving 8 bases between them. The germline V gene encodes CDR1 SEHNR and CDR2 FQNEAQ (reference sequence). The DNA for the CDR3 is TGTGCCAGCAGCTTAACAGGATTTGGCTACACCTTC. It specifies CASSLTGFGYTF.

The V call is TRBV4-1, the J call TRBJ2-6; D unclear. V dropped 4 bases and J dropped 4 bases, with 8 bases sitting between them. CDR3 size: 14 residues. Germline V gives CDR1 MGHRA, CDR2 YSYEKL. CDR3 sequence (DNA): TGCGCCAGCAGCCCCTTCCTGGGGGCCAACGTCCTGACTTTC. Its protein is CASSPFLGANVLTF.

The rearrangement joins TRBV18 to TRBJ1-1; D is uncertain. The CDR3 contains 16 residues. Trimming took 0 bases from V and 1 from J, leaving 12 bases between them. CDR1 is KGHSH and CDR2 is LQKENI in the germline V gene. CDR3 nucleotides: TGTGCCAGCTCACCACCTAACTACTCCAGGAACACTGAAGCTTTCTTT. It is translated as CASSPPNYSRNTEAFF.

V and J are TRBV6-4 and TRBJ1-1; D gene unclear. Germline values: CDR1 MRHNA, CDR2 SNTAGT. The length of the CDR3 is 13 residues. V lost 0 bases and J 7 bases, leaving 9 bases between the germline ends. CDR3 DNA: TGTGCCAGCAGTGACTCAGGGATGGGTGAAGCTTTCTTT. Protein: CASSDSGMGEAFF.